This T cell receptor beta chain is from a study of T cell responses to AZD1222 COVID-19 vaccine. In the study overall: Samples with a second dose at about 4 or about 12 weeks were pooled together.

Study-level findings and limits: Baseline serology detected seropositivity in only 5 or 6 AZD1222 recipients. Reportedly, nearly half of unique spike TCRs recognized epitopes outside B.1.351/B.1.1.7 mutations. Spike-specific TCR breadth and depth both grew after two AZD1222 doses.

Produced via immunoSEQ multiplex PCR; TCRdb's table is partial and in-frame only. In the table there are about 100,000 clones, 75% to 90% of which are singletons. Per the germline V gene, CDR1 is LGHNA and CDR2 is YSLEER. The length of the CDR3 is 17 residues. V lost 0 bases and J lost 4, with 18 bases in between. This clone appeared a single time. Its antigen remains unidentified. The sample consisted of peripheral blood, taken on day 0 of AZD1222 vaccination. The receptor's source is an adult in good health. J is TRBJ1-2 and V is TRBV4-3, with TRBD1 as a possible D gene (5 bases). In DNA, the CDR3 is TGCGCCAGCAGCCAAGAAGCGGGGGAAGTCTCCCCCTATGGCTACACCTTC. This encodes CASSQEAGEVSPYGYTF.